The 29 T cell receptor beta chains listed next were all sequenced from one sample in a study of blood T cell repertoires in COVID-19. Method: immunoSEQ multiplex PCR; TCRdb's copy keeps in-frame clones and lacks some. The sample holds 150,000 to 200,000 clones; more than 80% are singletons and the top ten take around 9.9%. Sequenced sample: peripheral blood. All receptors derive from a human donor in a cohort sampled during active COVID-19.

The rearrangement joins TRBV3-1 (or the pseudogene TRBV3-2) to TRBJ1-2, with a possible D match to TRBD1 (6 bases). The germline V and J ends were trimmed by 4 bases and 2 bases, with 8 bases remaining between them. CDR1 and CDR2 from the germline V gene are LGHDT and YNNKEL (reference sequence). The CDR3 runs 13 residues. The DNA of the CDR3 is TGTGCCAGCAGCCCCACAGGGAACTATGGCTACACCTTC. Translated, it gives CASSPTGNYGYTF.

This chain links TRBV19 with TRBJ2-3, with TRBD1 matching 8 bases. CDR1 and CDR2 (germline): LNHDA, SQIVND (reference sequence). The CDR3 has 14 residues. The V segment lost 3 bases and the J segment 5 bases; nucleotides outside the gene matches: 4. DNA for the CDR3: TGTGCCAGTAGTATGGCACAGGGGGTAGATACGCAGTATTTT. Its protein product is CASSMAQGVDTQYF.

The chain has TRBV6-2 or TRBV6-3 and TRBJ1-1, with D perhaps matching TRBD1 (5 bases). This CDR3 has 12 residues. The germline V gene encodes CDR1 MNHEY and CDR2 SVGEGT. The V gene lost 4 bases and the J gene lost 5 bases, with 8 bases spanning the gap. The CDR3 here is CASSWGETEAFF. DNA of the CDR3: TGTGCCAGCAGTTGGGGGGAAACTGAAGCTTTCTTT.

The rearrangement links TRBV3-1 (or the pseudogene TRBV3-2) to TRBJ2-3; D is possibly TRBD1 (7 bases). Trimming took off 1 base at V and 8 bases at J, with 10 bases between the two ends. CDR3 length: 13 residues. Germline loops: CDR1 LGHDT, CDR2 YNNKEL (reference sequence). The CDR3 loop is CASSQVQGGTQYF. CDR3 nucleotides: TGTGCCAGCAGCCAAGTCCAGGGGGGTACGCAGTATTTT.

About this clone: The junction differs from germline at one of its ends, possibly a read error. The chain joins TRBV23-1 to TRBJ1-1; the match to TRBD1 covers 7 bases. TRBV23-1 is an ORF, with its function uncertain. The CDR3 covers 15 residues. The CDR3 coding sequence is TGCGCCAGCAGTCAACCACCGACAGGGAACGCTGAAGCTTTCTTT. Its translation: CASSQPPTGNAEAFF.

V usage is TRBV7-8 and J usage is TRBJ2-1; D gene uncertain. The ends were cut back, 1 base at V and 0 bases at J, with 13 bases in the middle. From germline, CDR1 is SGHVS and CDR2 FQNEAQ. There are 17 residues in the CDR3. DNA for the CDR3: TGTGCCAGCAGCTTAGGAGCCCCTAGGAGCTCCTACAATGAGCAGTTCTTC. It encodes CASSLGAPRSSYNEQFF.

The J gene is TRBJ2-5, the V gene TRBV7-6; D is unresolved. V shed 2 bases and J shed 1 base, with 11 bases lying between them. The CDR3 spans 15 residues. The V gene's germline CDR1 is SGHVS and CDR2 FNYEAQ. The CDR3 protein is CASSLQSTGQETQYF. The CDR3 region has the DNA TGTGCCAGCAGCTTACAGAGCACGGGCCAAGAGACCCAGTACTTC.

The chain combines TRBV5-5 with TRBJ1-1; 12 nucleotides match TRBD1. Unmatched junction bases numbered 3, after V lost 3 bases and J lost 6 bases. This CDR3 contains 14 residues. Germline V CDR1 and CDR2: SGHKS, YYEKEE (reference sequence). CDR3 protein: CASSWGQGASEAFF. For the CDR3, the DNA is TGTGCCAGCAGCTGGGGACAGGGGGCGTCTGAAGCTTTCTTT.

This clone came up a few times. The V and J genes are TRBV9 and TRBJ1-5, with a tentative D call TRBD1 (5 bases). CDR3 length: 16 amino acids. V lost 0 bases, J lost 11 bases, and 21 bases lay in between. Germline loops: CDR1 SGDLS, CDR2 YYNGEE. Written as DNA, the CDR3 is TGTGCCAGCAGCGTAGGAGTGGGGCCACAATCAGGGTCCCAGCATTTT. Translated: CASSVGVGPQSGSQHF.

The table lists this clone with a count of one. The V call is TRBV13, the J call TRBJ2-7, with 9 bases fitting TRBD2. The CDR3 is 15 amino acids. CDR1 is PRHDT, CDR2 FYEKMQ, per germline (reference sequence). V gave up 5 bases and J gave up 3 bases; unmatched junction bases: 8. The CDR3 protein is CASSGGRGGNYEQYF. The CDR3 coding sequence is TGTGCCAGCAGCGGCGGGCGGGGGGGAAACTACGAGCAGTACTTC.

This chain connects TRBV10-3 to TRBJ1-1, with a possible D match to TRBD1 (6 bases). The germline V gene encodes CDR1 ENHRY and CDR2 SYGVKD. The CDR3 sequence is 13 residues long. V was trimmed by 3 bases and J by 5 bases, leaving 10 bases between them. CDR3 region: CAISETGRTEAFF. The CDR3 DNA reads TGTGCCATCAGTGAAACAGGGCGGACTGAAGCTTTCTTT.

The chain has TRBV3-1 (or the pseudogene TRBV3-2) and TRBJ2-7; 7 positions match TRBD2. This CDR3 is built from 16 residues. Germline loops: CDR1 LGHDT, CDR2 YNNKEL (reference sequence). The ends lost 1 base at V and 0 bases at J; junction bases unmatched: 6. In DNA form, the CDR3 reads TGTGCCAGCAGCCAAGTAGAAGCGGGGAGCTCCTACGAGCAGTACTTC. This sequence encodes CASSQVEAGSSYEQYF.

This clone was detected a few times. The chain is built from TRBV5-1 and TRBJ2-7; D may be TRBD1 (7 bases). CDR3 length: 15 residues. The V end was cut by 4 bases, the J end by 2 bases, with 16 bases between. The germline V gene encodes CDR1 SGHRS and CDR2 YFSETQ. The chain's CDR3 is CASSAGHGTAYEQYF. For the CDR3, the DNA is TGCGCCAGCAGCGCGGGACATGGGACAGCCTACGAGCAGTACTTC.

The chain couples TRBV6-2 or TRBV6-3 to TRBJ1-1; D call uncertain. Germline V CDR1 and CDR2: MNHEY, SVGEGT. The CDR3 is 15 amino acids. The V end lost 4 bases, the J end lost 2 bases, and 14 bases lay between the germline ends. The DNA for the CDR3 is TGTGCCAGCAGTTTTGGCAGGTTTGCCAACACTGAAGCTTTCTTT. Translating gives CASSFGRFANTEAFF.

V is TRBV6-1 and J is TRBJ2-1; TRBD2 agrees at 11 bases. The V gene end was trimmed by 2 bases and the J gene end by 16 bases; junction bases not matched to a gene: 10. CDR3 size: 14 residues. CDR1 and CDR2 (germline): MNHNS, SASEGT. This CDR3 is CASSELNRLAGGFF. The CDR3 nucleotides are TGTGCCAGCAGTGAATTGAATAGGCTAGCGGGAGGATTCTTC.

The chain's CDR3 is CASSYSLQGHWYF. DNA for the CDR3: TGTGCCAGCAGTTACTCTCTCCAGGGCCATTGGTATTTT. The chain combines TRBV6-5 with TRBJ1-3; TRBD1 might be the D (5 bases). Deletions cut 0 bases from V and 16 bases from J, with 16 bases between. CDR1 is MNHEY, CDR2 SVGAGI, per germline. This CDR3 has 13 amino acids.

The chain carries TRBV9 and TRBJ2-7; 12 nucleotides line up with TRBD2. From germline, CDR1 is SGDLS and CDR2 YYNGEE. CDR3 size: 15 residues. The J segment lost 5 bases and the V segment lost 4 bases, leaving 7 bases of the junction unmatched. The chain's CDR3 is CASSTLAGGLDEQYF. CDR3 sequence (DNA): TGTGCCAGCAGCACCCTAGCGGGAGGGCTCGACGAGCAGTACTTC. The entire variable domain, with the rest obtained from reference TRBV9 and TRBJ2-7, is as follows: DSGVTQTPKHLITATGQRVTLRCSPRSGDLSVYWYQQSLDQGLQFLIQYYNGEERAKGNILERFSAQQFPDLHSELNLSSLELGDSALYFCASSTLAGGLDEQYFGPGTRLTVT.

This chain links TRBV29-1 with TRBJ2-5; 9 positions match TRBD2. CDR1 is SQVTM and CDR2 is ANQGSEA in the germline V gene. This CDR3 is 13 amino acids long. V was clipped by 3 bases and J by 4 bases; unmatched bases: 3. The chain's CDR3 is CSVEAGGLETQYF. Here the CDR3 DNA reads TGCAGCGTTGAGGCGGGAGGGCTAGAGACCCAGTACTTC.

The rearrangement links TRBV7-3 to TRBJ2-2; TRBD1 matches 7 bases. CDR3 length: 16 amino acids. J lost 0 bases, V lost 5 bases, and 6 bases had no gene match. Germline V gene data show CDR1 as SGHTA and CDR2 as FQGTGA. CDR3 region: CASSRGQIPNTGELFF. CDR3 in DNA: TGTGCCAGCAGCCGGGGACAGATACCGAACACCGGGGAGCTGTTTTTT. Filled out from reference TRBV7-3 and TRBJ2-2, the complete variable domain reads GAGVSQTPSNKVTEKGKYVELRCDPISGHTALYWYRQSLGQGPEFLIYFQGTGAADDSGLPNDRFFAVRPEGSVSTLKIQRTERGDSAVYLCASSRGQIPNTGELFFGEGSRLTVL.

The V and J genes are TRBV6-5 and TRBJ2-6; D not certain. Germline CDR1 is MNHEY and CDR2 is SVGAGI. This CDR3 contains 12 residues. V was pared by 10 bases and J by 0 bases, with 4 bases between. The CDR3 reads CATYSGANVLTF. The CDR3 DNA follows: TGTGCCACTTACTCTGGGGCCAACGTCCTGACTTTC.

Many counts were recorded for this clone. The DNA of the CDR3 is TGTGCCAGCAGCCGAGTTGGACAGGCCAACGGAGAAGCTTTCTTT. Translation gives CASSRVGQANGEAFF. V usage is TRBV3-1 (or the pseudogene TRBV3-2) and J usage is TRBJ1-1, with 7 positions matching TRBD1. CDR1 and CDR2 from the germline V gene are LGHDT and YNNKEL (reference sequence). The CDR3 is 15 residues long. V lost 4 bases and J lost 8; bases outside the gene matches: 13.

V gene TRBV10-3 combines with J gene TRBJ2-7; 13 bases match TRBD2. Germline V gene sequence: CDR1 ENHRY, CDR2 SYGVKD. Trimming at V came to 6 bases and at J to 5 bases, leaving 7 bases not matched to a gene. This CDR3 contains 15 residues. CDR3 nucleotide sequence: TGTGCCATCAGGACTACTAGCGGGGGGGCCCACGAGCAGTACTTC. Its protein product is CAIRTTSGGAHEQYF.

The chain recombines TRBV5-4 with TRBJ1-2; D remains ambiguous. The CDR3 totals 14 residues. Trimming stripped 3 bases from V and 0 bases from J, with 9 bases between. Per the germline V gene, CDR1 is SGHNT and CDR2 is YYREEE (reference sequence). Here the CDR3 DNA reads TGTGCCAGCAGCTCTGAGAACCCTAACTATGGCTACACCTTC. It encodes CASSSENPNYGYTF.

The chain links TRBV3-1 (or the pseudogene TRBV3-2) to TRBJ2-1; 7 bases line up with TRBD2. This CDR3 spans 17 amino acids. V gave up 5 bases and J gave up 8 bases; unmatched junction bases: 18. The V gene's germline CDR1 is LGHDT and CDR2 YNNKEL (reference sequence). The CDR3 sequence: CASSSFPLADFPHEQFF. CDR3 in DNA: TGTGCCAGCAGCTCCTTCCCTCTAGCGGATTTCCCCCATGAGCAGTTCTTC.

The chain recombines TRBV19 with TRBJ2-4; 9 bases are a match to TRBD1. The CDR3 has 14 amino acids. Germline-derived CDR1 and CDR2 are LNHDA and SQIVND (reference sequence). V dropped 8 bases and J dropped 7; count of bases not matched to a gene: 9. CDR3 nucleotide sequence: TGTGCCAGTCTGGGGACAGGGCGGAACAACATTCAGTACTTC. Protein: CASLGTGRNNIQYF.

The chain links TRBV6-5 to TRBJ2-7; D unresolved. The CDR3 totals 15 residues. The germline V gene encodes CDR1 MNHEY and CDR2 SVGAGI. V dropped 7 bases and J dropped 0 bases, with 16 bases sitting between them. The CDR3 region has the DNA TGTGCCAGCACTTCATTACCCCACAACTCCTACGAGCAGTACTTC. Amino acids: CASTSLPHNSYEQYF.

The J gene is TRBJ1-5, the V gene TRBV15; D possibly corresponds to TRBD1 (5 bases). V lost 1 base, J lost 4 bases, and 14 bases lay in between. The CDR3 has 16 residues. Germline-derived CDR1 and CDR2 are LNHNV and YYDKDF (reference sequence). The CDR3: CATSRGRTGGNQPQHF. DNA for the CDR3: TGTGCCACCAGCAGAGGAAGGACGGGGGGTAATCAGCCCCAGCATTTT.

This clone was counted between two and nine times. This chain links TRBV28 with TRBJ2-1, with D perhaps TRBD2 (6 bases). CDR1 and CDR2 (germline): MDHEN, SYDVKM. V was cut by 5 bases and J by 8 bases, with 19 bases left in between. This CDR3 is 15 amino acids long. In nucleotides, the CDR3 is TGTGCCAGCAGTCCGCCGGGACTTAGGGCTCATGAGCAGTTCTTC. Its translation: CASSPPGLRAHEQFF.

V gene TRBV2 combines with J gene TRBJ2-1; D may be TRBD1 (5 bases). V dropped 0 bases and J dropped 9 bases, with 6 bases sitting between them. Germline V lookup: CDR1 SNHLY, CDR2 FYNNEI. CDR3 size: 12 residues. Written as DNA, the CDR3 is TGTGCCAGCAGTGAAGCTGGGGCTGAGCAGTTCTTC. Translation: CASSEAGAEQFF.